The 28 T cell receptor beta chains listed next were all sequenced from one sample in a study of synovial regulatory T cells in juvenile arthritis. Regarding the study as a whole: TCR diversity was lower in inflammation-associated blood Treg cells than in other blood Treg cells.

Antigens of these TCRs are unknown. The repertoire was sequenced with immunoSEQ multiplex PCR; TCRdb's copy has only in-frame clones and lacks some. This listing includes some 1,000 clones. The material sequenced was Treg cells from blood. As to subset: HLA-DR+ inflammation-associated blood Treg cells. These TCRs come from a donor between 2 and 29 years old with juvenile idiopathic arthritis.

This clone ranks as medium-sized in terms of frequency. The V call is TRBV10-3, the J call TRBJ1-6; lacking DNA, the TRBD1 call made by TCRdb goes unchecked. Germline V gives CDR1 ENHRY, CDR2 SYGVKD. This CDR3 contains 14 residues. No DNA is recorded. This chain's CDR3 is CAISEETGGSPLHF.

According to its frequency, this clone is medium-sized (0.01 to 0.1%). V gene TRBV28 combines with J gene TRBJ1-6. This CDR3 contains 15 residues. The DNA sequence is not available. CDR1 MDHEN and CDR2 SYDVKM come from the germline V gene. CDR3 sequence reads: CASTRMSSYNSPLHF.

This clone is labeled large based on frequency. The chain uses TRBV19 and TRBJ1-4; TCRdb gives TRBD1 as the D gene, but with no DNA this cannot be confirmed. This CDR3 spans 14 amino acids. No DNA appears here. Germline V CDR1 and CDR2: LNHDA, SQIVND (reference sequence). The CDR3 reads CASSTGDANEKLFF.

This clone is called medium-sized (0.01 to 0.1%) based on its frequency. The chain employs TRBV6-1 and TRBJ2-1; there is no DNA to check the TCRdb D call of TRBD1. Germline V gene sequence: CDR1 MNHNS, CDR2 SASEGT. The CDR3 totals 16 residues. No coding sequence is recorded. The CDR3 sequence: CASSEGQAYSYNEQFF.

V is TRBV27 and J is TRBJ1-6; TCRdb selects TRBD1, and the lack of DNA leaves this call unchecked. CDR1 is MNHEY, CDR2 SMNVEV, per germline (reference sequence). CDR3 size: 16 residues. The entry carries no DNA sequence. This CDR3 is CASSFSQGAYNSPLHF.

This clone registers medium-sized by frequency. V gene TRBV9 combines with J gene TRBJ1-4; TCRdb's D call, TRBD1, is unchecked because there is no DNA. Germline V lookup: CDR1 SGDLS, CDR2 YYNGEE. This CDR3 comprises 14 residues. No coding sequence is recorded. The CDR3 reads CASSEGAKEGKLFF.

This clone counts as medium-sized by frequency. The rearrangement links TRBV2 to TRBJ1-1; TCRdb returns TRBD1, unconfirmable since there is no DNA. The CDR3 totals 15 residues. Nucleotide data are not available. Germline V CDR1 and CDR2: SNHLY, FYNNEI. The CDR3 reads CASSESNRGVAEAFF.

In terms of frequency, this clone is medium-sized. This chain uses TRBV30 with TRBJ2-3; the D call of TRBD2 rests on TCRdb alone, since no DNA is present to check it. The CDR3 runs 15 residues. No DNA appears here. Germline-derived CDR1 and CDR2 are GTSNPN and SVGIG (reference sequence). The CDR3 spells CACPEGFGGTDTQYF.

This clone is medium-sized by frequency. The chain couples TRBV6-4 to TRBJ2-5; no DNA is available, so the TRBD2 call from TCRdb remains unchecked. Germline V lookup: CDR1 MRHNA, CDR2 SNTAGT. The CDR3 spans 21 residues. A DNA sequence was not provided. CDR3 sequence: CASSDSSAASGKSFLRETQYF.

This chain uses TRBV2 with TRBJ2-5. The CDR3 sequence is 11 residues long. The coding DNA is unavailable. Germline CDR1 and CDR2: SNHLY and FYNNEI. CDR3 loop: CASSGLGTQYF.

This sequence joins TRBV6-6 and TRBJ2-3; the D gene TCRdb calls, TRBD2, cannot be checked with no DNA. CDR1 MNHNY and CDR2 SVGAGI come from the germline V gene (reference sequence). The CDR3 consists of 14 residues. DNA is not recorded here. This chain's CDR3 is CASSYPGGADTQYF.

This clone is large by frequency. The rearrangement uses TRBV5-1 and TRBJ2-3; the TCRdb D gene call, TRBD2, has no DNA to confirm it. Germline V gene sequence: CDR1 SGHRS, CDR2 YFSETQ. This CDR3 is built from 13 residues. No DNA has been recorded. CDR3 in amino acids: CASSLSPLDTQYF. The variable domain in full, completed from reference TRBV5-1 and TRBJ2-3, reads KAGVTQTPRYLIKTRGQQVTLSCSPISGHRSVSWYQQTPGQGLQFLFEYFSETQRNKGNFPGRFSGRQFSNSRSEMNVSTLELGDSALYLCASSLSPLDTQYFGPGTRLTVL.

This clone shows up as medium-sized by frequency. Here the CDR3 reads CASRLAGGSEQFF. This sequence joins TRBV2 and TRBJ2-1; as DNA is missing, the TRBD2 call by TCRdb cannot be tested. This CDR3 has 13 residues. No DNA appears here. CDR1 is SNHLY, CDR2 FYNNEI, per germline.

This clone is deemed medium-sized by its frequency. V and J are TRBV7-3 and TRBJ2-5; TCRdb picks TRBD1, but there is no DNA to check that call. Germline lookup yields CDR1 SGHTA and CDR2 FQGTGA. The CDR3 is 15 amino acids. No DNA sequence is on record. CDR3 loop: CASSKGQGGVETQYF.

This clone shows up as large by frequency. The rearrangement links TRBV27 to TRBJ2-7; TCRdb outputs TRBD2, but without DNA this stays unchecked. Germline CDR1 MNHEY, CDR2 SMNVEV (reference sequence). The CDR3 sequence is 15 residues long. No DNA sequence was recorded. Here the CDR3 reads CASSLSPTRIYEQYF.

Frequency places this clone as medium-sized. The chain combines TRBV5-4 with TRBJ1-3; TCRdb gives TRBD1 as the D gene, but with no DNA this cannot be confirmed. CDR3 length: 16 residues. The DNA is unrecorded. CDR1 SGHNT and CDR2 YYREEE come from the germline V gene (reference sequence). This CDR3 is CASSIPGGPSGNTIYF.

The V and J genes are TRBV5-1 and TRBJ2-2; as DNA is missing, the TRBD2 call by TCRdb cannot be tested. There are 16 residues in the CDR3. The record lacks a DNA sequence. CDR1 SGHRS and CDR2 YFSETQ come from the germline V gene. CDR3: CASSPWAGGRDGELFF.

In terms of frequency, this clone is medium-sized. This chain uses TRBV27 with TRBJ1-5. Germline V lookup: CDR1 MNHEY, CDR2 SMNVEV (reference sequence). This CDR3 spans 15 amino acids. DNA was not recorded. The CDR3 region is CASSLRGGIGQPQHF.

In terms of frequency, this clone is medium-sized (0.01 to 0.1%). The chain is built from TRBV28 and TRBJ2-3; the TCRdb D gene call, TRBD1, has no DNA to confirm it. The CDR3 spans 15 residues. No nucleotide data were recorded. Germline V lookup: CDR1 MDHEN, CDR2 SYDVKM. CDR3 in amino acids: CASSTRGLATDTQYF.

This clone ranks as medium-sized in terms of frequency. This chain's CDR3 is CASSGGGTQYF. The chain is built from TRBV6-1 and TRBJ2-5; with no DNA, the TCRdb D assignment of TRBD2 cannot be verified. Germline loops: CDR1 MNHNS, CDR2 SASEGT. CDR3 size: 11 residues. This entry has no DNA.

By frequency, this clone is large. This chain joins TRBV19 and TRBJ2-1; the TCRdb call, TRBD2, lacks DNA for checking. The CDR3 has 17 residues. The nucleotide record is missing. CDR1 is LNHDA and CDR2 is SQIVND in the germline V gene (reference sequence). The CDR3 reads CASSISGGESSYNEQFF.

This chain connects TRBV4-1 to TRBJ1-6; TCRdb's D gene call, TRBD1, goes unchecked for lack of DNA. The CDR3 is 15 amino acids. Nucleotide data are not available. Germline CDR1 reads MGHRA; CDR2 reads YSYEKL. The chain's CDR3 is CASSPTDSRNSPLHF.

This clone ranks as medium-sized in terms of frequency. V and J are TRBV27 and TRBJ1-5; TCRdb returns TRBD1, unconfirmable since there is no DNA. The germline CDR1 and CDR2 sequences are MNHEY and SMNVEV (reference sequence). The CDR3 loop spans 14 amino acids. The nucleotide record is missing. This chain's CDR3 is CATPRDSLNQPQHF.

This clone ranks as large (0.1 to 1%) in terms of frequency. The rearrangement uses TRBV7-2 and TRBJ1-4; absent DNA, TCRdb's TRBD1 call cannot be checked. The CDR3 is 14 amino acids. No nucleotide data were recorded. The germline V gene has CDR1 SGHTA and CDR2 FQGNSA. The CDR3 reads CASSRTGPNEKLFF. The whole variable domain, filled in from reference TRBV7-2 and TRBJ1-4, reads GAGVSQSPSNKVTEKGKDVELRCDPISGHTALYWYRQSLGQGLEFLIYFQGNSAPDKSGLPSDRFSAERTGGSVSTLTIQRTQQEDSAVYLCASSRTGPNEKLFFGSGTQLSVL.

This clone is labeled medium-sized based on frequency. This sequence joins TRBV27 and TRBJ2-5; TCRdb selects TRBD1, and the lack of DNA leaves this call unchecked. The CDR3 spans 13 residues. The entry carries no DNA sequence. Germline CDR1 and CDR2: MNHEY and SMNVEV (reference sequence). CDR3 loop: CASSPPDKETQYF.

In terms of frequency, this clone is medium-sized. The rearrangement joins TRBV28 to TRBJ2-7; TCRdb returns TRBD1, unconfirmable since there is no DNA. Germline V gives CDR1 MDHEN, CDR2 SYDVKM. This CDR3 has 14 amino acids. No DNA sequence is on record. This CDR3 is CASSFLRGHYEQYF.

This clone counts as medium-sized (0.01 to 0.1%) by frequency. The CDR3: CASRICCNQPQHF. V is TRBV28 and J is TRBJ1-5. There are 13 residues in the CDR3. DNA is not on record. Germline V gene sequence: CDR1 MDHEN, CDR2 SYDVKM.

In terms of frequency, this clone is medium-sized. This rearrangement joins TRBV19 to TRBJ2-7; lacking DNA, the TRBD1 call made by TCRdb goes unchecked. The CDR3 runs to 13 residues. The entry carries no DNA sequence. Germline values: CDR1 LNHDA, CDR2 SQIVND (reference sequence). CDR3 amino acids: CAREGQGAGEQYF.